Listed here is a single T cell receptor beta chain. Its antigen is not identified. These data come from a study of shared clonotypes between healthy human individuals. The overall study: Donors were two women and a few men aged 18 to 49.

The CDR3 has 16 residues. Germline lookup yields CDR1 WNHNN and CDR2 SYGVQD (reference sequence). Trimming took 3 bases from V and 2 from J, leaving 14 bases between them. Study-wide results and caveats: Collection of samples was limited to blood; tissue repertoires likely differ.

Profiling relied on immunoSEQ multiplex PCR, and the TCRdb table lists in-frame clones only, not all of them. This sample yields fewer than 650,000 clones, of which around 77% are seen a single time; around 12% belongs to the top ten. Samples left unsorted employed around 90 million PBMCs for genomic DNA. The gene calls are TRBV10-1 and TRBJ2-1; D tentatively fits TRBD1 or TRBD2 (5 bases each). Material for sequencing was PBMCs. This TCR derives from a woman aged 40 to 50 in good health. Some clones in this sample may be carry-over from other donors' samples. The CDR3 nucleotides read TGCGCCAGCAGTGATTATGAGGGGTCGACCTACAATGAGCAGTTCTTC. Translated: CASSDYEGSTYNEQFF.